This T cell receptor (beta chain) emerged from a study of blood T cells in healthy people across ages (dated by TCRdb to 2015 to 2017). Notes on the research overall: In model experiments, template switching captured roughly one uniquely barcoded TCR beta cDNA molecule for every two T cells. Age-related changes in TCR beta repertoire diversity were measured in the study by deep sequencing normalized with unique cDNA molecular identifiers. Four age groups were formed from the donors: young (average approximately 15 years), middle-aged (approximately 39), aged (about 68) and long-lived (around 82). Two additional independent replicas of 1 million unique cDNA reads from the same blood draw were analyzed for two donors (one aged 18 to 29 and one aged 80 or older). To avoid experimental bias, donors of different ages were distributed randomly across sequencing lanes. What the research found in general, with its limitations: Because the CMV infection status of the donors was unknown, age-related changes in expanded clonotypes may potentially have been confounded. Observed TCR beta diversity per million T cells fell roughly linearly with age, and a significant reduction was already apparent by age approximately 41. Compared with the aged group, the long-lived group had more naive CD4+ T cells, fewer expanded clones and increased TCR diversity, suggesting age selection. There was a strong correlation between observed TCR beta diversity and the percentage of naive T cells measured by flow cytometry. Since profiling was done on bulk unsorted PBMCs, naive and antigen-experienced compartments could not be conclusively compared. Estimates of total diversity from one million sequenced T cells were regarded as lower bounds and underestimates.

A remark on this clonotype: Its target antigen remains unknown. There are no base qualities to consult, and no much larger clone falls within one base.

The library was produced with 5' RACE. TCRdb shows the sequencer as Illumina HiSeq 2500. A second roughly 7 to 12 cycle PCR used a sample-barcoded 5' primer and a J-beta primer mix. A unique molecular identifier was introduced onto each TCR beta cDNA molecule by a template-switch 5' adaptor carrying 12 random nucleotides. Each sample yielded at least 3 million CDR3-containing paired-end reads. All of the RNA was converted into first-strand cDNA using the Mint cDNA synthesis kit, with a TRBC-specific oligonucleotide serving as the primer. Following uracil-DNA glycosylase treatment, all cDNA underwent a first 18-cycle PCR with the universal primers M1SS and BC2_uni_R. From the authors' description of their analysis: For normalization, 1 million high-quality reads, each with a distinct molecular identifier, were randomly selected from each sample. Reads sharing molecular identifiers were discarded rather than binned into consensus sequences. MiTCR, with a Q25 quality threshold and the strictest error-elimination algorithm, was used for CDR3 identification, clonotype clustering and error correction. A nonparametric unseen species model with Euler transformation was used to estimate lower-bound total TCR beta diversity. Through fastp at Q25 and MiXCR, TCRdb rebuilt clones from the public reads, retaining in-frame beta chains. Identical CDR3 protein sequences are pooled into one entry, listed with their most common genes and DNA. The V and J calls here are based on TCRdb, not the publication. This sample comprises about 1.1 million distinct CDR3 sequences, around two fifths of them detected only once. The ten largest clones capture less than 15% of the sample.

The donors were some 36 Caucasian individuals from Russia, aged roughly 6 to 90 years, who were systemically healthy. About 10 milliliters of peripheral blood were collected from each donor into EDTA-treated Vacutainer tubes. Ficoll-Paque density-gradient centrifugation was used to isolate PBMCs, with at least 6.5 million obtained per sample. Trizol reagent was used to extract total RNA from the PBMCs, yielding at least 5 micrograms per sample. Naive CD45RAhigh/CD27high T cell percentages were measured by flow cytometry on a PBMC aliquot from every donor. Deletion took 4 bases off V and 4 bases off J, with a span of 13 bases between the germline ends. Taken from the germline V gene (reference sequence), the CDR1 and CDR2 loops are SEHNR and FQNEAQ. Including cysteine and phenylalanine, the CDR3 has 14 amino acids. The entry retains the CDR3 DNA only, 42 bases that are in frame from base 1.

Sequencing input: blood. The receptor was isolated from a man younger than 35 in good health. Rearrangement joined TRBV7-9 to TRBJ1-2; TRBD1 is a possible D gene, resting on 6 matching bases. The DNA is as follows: TGTGCCAGCAGCTCCGGGACAAATTTCTATGGCTACACCTTC. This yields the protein CASSSGTNFYGYTF.